A single sample is the source of the 31 T cell receptor beta chains below, sequenced in a study of low-dose radiotherapy and immunotherapy resistance in tumors. Primers targeting TRAV and TRBV primed first-strand cDNA, covering alpha and beta chains. TCRs were put through roughly 20 PCR cycles of amplification with Phusion. A constant-region primer and the V-primer adapter served as the primer pair. TCRdb ran MiXCR on the reads and lists one entry per CDR3 protein. The table includes around 80,000 distinct CDR3 sequences, less than 20% detected once. Documented time point: after trial treatment. Treatment specified: LDRT plus nivolumab, ipilimumab, low-dose cyclophosphamide and aspirin (RACIN trial). The sample here was PBMCs, taken after low-dose radiotherapy plus immunotherapy. The receptors were gathered from a male donor with prostate cancer.

This clonotype was detected ten times or more. This chain joins TRBV29-1 and TRBJ2-3; tentatively, D is TRBD1 (5 bases). The germline V gene has CDR1 SQVTM and CDR2 ANQGSEA. The CDR3 consists of 13 residues. Trimming left V 4 bases short and J 2 bases short, with 10 bases between. Here the CDR3 reads CSVGTYNTDTQYF. As DNA, the CDR3 is TGCAGCGTTGGGACATATAACACAGATACGCAGTATTTT.

This clonotype was observed at least ten times. The CDR3 DNA reads TGCAGTGCTAGAGAACCCGGGGTGCGAAGTCAGCCCCAGCATTTT. As protein: CSAREPGVRSQPQHF. The chain has TRBV20-1 and TRBJ1-5; no firm D call. Germline CDR1 and CDR2: DFQATT and SNEGSKA (reference sequence). The CDR3 totals 15 residues. Trimming pared 0 bases from V and 6 bases from J, leaving 15 bases between.

This clonotype was detected many times. J is TRBJ1-5 and V is TRBV6-1; TRBD1 aligns across 9 bases. The CDR3 contains 16 residues. Germline V lookup: CDR1 MNHNS, CDR2 SASEGT. V trimming: 6 bases; J trimming: 7 bases; junction bases outside the gene matches: 13. CDR3 residues: CASRQAGTGNSQPQHF. The CDR3 nucleotides read TGTGCCAGCAGACAGGCCGGGACAGGGAACTCGCAGCCCCAGCATTTT.

This clonotype was counted at least ten times. The CDR3, as DNA: TGTGCCAGCAGCCAAGATAGGGGGGGCGTTCAGTACTTC. This encodes CASSQDRGGVQYF. This chain uses TRBV4-2 with TRBJ2-4; D perhaps matches TRBD2 (7 bases). The V and J ends lost 0 bases and 11 bases respectively, with 11 bases between them. CDR3 size: 13 residues. Germline-derived CDR1 and CDR2 are LGHNA and YNFKEQ.

This clonotype was observed at least ten times. V usage is TRBV12-3 or TRBV12-4 and J usage is TRBJ1-2, with D tentatively TRBD1 (6 bases). The length of the CDR3 is 13 residues. V was shortened by 6 bases and J by 3 bases, with 11 bases between the two germline ends. In DNA form, the CDR3 reads TGTGCCAGCAGCCCTGGACAGCACTATGGCTACACCTTC. This sequence encodes CASSPGQHYGYTF.

Ten or more counts support this clonotype. The chain combines TRBV18 with TRBJ2-1; a weak D match, TRBD2 (7 bases). The ends were cut back, 2 bases at V and 3 bases at J, with 14 bases in the middle. CDR1 is KGHSH and CDR2 is LQKENI in the germline V gene. This CDR3 comprises 16 residues. CDR3 DNA: TGTGCCAGCTCACCAATCGAGGGAGGGGGCTACAATGAGCAGTTCTTC. The encoded protein is CASSPIEGGGYNEQFF.

The table lists this clonotype with many counts. The chain is built from TRBV27 and TRBJ2-2; no clear D gene. Trimming left V 3 bases short and J 8 bases short, with 10 bases between. The CDR3 covers 13 residues. Germline values: CDR1 MNHEY, CDR2 SMNVEV (reference sequence). The CDR3 region is CASSFPAGGELFF. In nucleotides, the CDR3 is TGTGCCAGCAGTTTCCCCGCCGGGGGGGAGCTGTTTTTT.

The chain uses TRBV20-1 and TRBJ2-5; D is uncertain. CDR3 size: 13 residues. CDR1 DFQATT and CDR2 SNEGSKA come from the germline V gene (reference sequence). Trimming took 6 bases from V and 5 from J, leaving 16 bases between them. CDR3 sequence: CSAKTGNEETQYF. CDR3 DNA sequence: TGCAGTGCAAAAACGGGCAACGAGGAGACCCAGTACTTC.

Ten or more counts support this clonotype. The genes are TRBV7-9 and TRBJ2-7, with 12 bases lining up with TRBD2. V shed 2 bases, J shed 5 bases, and the junction held 4 bases outside the gene matches. CDR3 length: 15 amino acids. Germline CDR1 and CDR2: SEHNR and FQNEAQ (reference sequence). The chain's CDR3 is CASSLTTSGSNEQYF. CDR3 nucleotides: TGTGCCAGCAGCTTAACGACTAGCGGGAGCAACGAGCAGTACTTC. The full variable domain, completed using reference TRBV7-9 and TRBJ2-7, is DTGVSQNPRHKITKRGQNVTFRCDPISEHNRLYWYRQTLGQGPEFLTYFQNEAQLEKSRLLSDRFSAERPKGSFSTLEIQRTEQGDSAMYLCASSLTTSGSNEQYFGPGTRLTVT.

This clonotype was detected ten times or more. The V call is TRBV6-2 or TRBV6-3, the J call TRBJ2-7; TRBD2 matches 8 bases. V shed 6 bases and J 2 bases; nucleotides not matched to a gene: 9. Germline CDR1 is MNHEY and CDR2 is SVGEGT. This CDR3 spans 15 amino acids. This CDR3 is CASRGRGTRAYEQYF. In DNA form, the CDR3 reads TGTGCCAGCAGGGGGAGGGGGACTAGGGCCTACGAGCAGTACTTC.

This clonotype has at least ten counts. The chain has TRBV10-3 and TRBJ2-3; D gene ambiguous. The CDR3 spans 13 residues. Trimming stripped 4 bases from V and 3 bases from J, with 8 bases between. Germline V lookup: CDR1 ENHRY, CDR2 SYGVKD. The CDR3 coding sequence is TGTGCCATCAGTGCGGATGCAACAGATACGCAGTATTTT. Its protein is CAISADATDTQYF.

This clonotype was picked up many times. This chain uses TRBV27 with TRBJ2-7, with D maybe TRBD1 (6 bases). The germline V gene has CDR1 MNHEY and CDR2 SMNVEV (reference sequence). Trimming took 5 bases from V and 5 from J, leaving 22 bases between them. CDR3 length equals 16 residues. As DNA, the CDR3 is TGTGCCAGCAGTCTGGGCACCGGGACAAGGGCCCACGAGCAGTACTTC. The encoded protein is CASSLGTGTRAHEQYF.

About this clonotype: At one boundary the junction diverges from the germline segment, which might be a read error. V and J are TRBV5-4 and TRBJ2-7, with TRBD2 as a possible D gene (8 bases). The CDR3 runs 19 residues. Looked up from germline, CDR1 is SGHNT and CDR2 is YYREEE (reference sequence). As DNA, the CDR3 is TGTGTCAGCAGCACGAAGACAGGGATGACTAGCGAAGGGTTCCGCGAGCAGTACTTC. It specifies CVSSTKTGMTSEGFREQYF. The entire variable domain, with the rest obtained from reference TRBV5-4 and TRBJ2-7, is as follows: ETGVTQSPTHLIKTRGQQVTLRCSSQSGHNTVSWYQQALGQGPQFIFQYYREEENGRGNFPPRFSGLQFPNYSSELNVNALELDDSALYLCVSSTKTGMTSEGFREQYFGPGTRLTVT.

This clonotype was seen only a few times. The chain links TRBV28 to TRBJ2-1; the D is unclear. Trimming took 6 bases from V and 0 from J, leaving 12 bases between them. Germline CDR1 is MDHEN and CDR2 is SYDVKM. CDR3 length: 15 residues. Here the CDR3 DNA reads TGTGCCAGCAGGGCCCATAGTGGCTCCTACAATGAGCAGTTCTTC. Translated, it gives CASRAHSGSYNEQFF.

The sample holds many counts of this clonotype. The genes are TRBV2 and TRBJ2-1; 11 nucleotides match TRBD2. The germline V gene has CDR1 SNHLY and CDR2 FYNNEI. This CDR3 comprises 14 residues. J gave up 6 bases and V 6 bases, and 4 bases lay outside the gene matches. The CDR3 loop reads CASRLAGGPNEQFF. The CDR3 region has the DNA TGTGCCAGCAGGCTAGCGGGAGGACCCAATGAGCAGTTCTTC.

In this sample, this clonotype turned up many times. The CDR3: CAIGTSGSDTQYF. The CDR3 region has the DNA TGTGCCATCGGGACTAGCGGGAGTGATACGCAGTATTTT. This chain joins TRBV3-1 and TRBJ2-3; 14 nucleotides align to TRBD2. The junction had 3 bases not matched to a gene; V was cut back by 10 bases and J by 6 bases. CDR1 is LGHDT and CDR2 is YNNKEL in the germline V gene (reference sequence). The CDR3 consists of 13 residues.

Notes on this clonotype: A far larger clone lies a single base away; this is likely a read error. This chain connects TRBV28 to TRBJ2-7, with D possibly being TRBD2 (5 bases). The CDR3 sequence is 14 residues long. Per the germline V gene, CDR1 is MDHEN and CDR2 is SYDVKM. The V gene lost 1 base and the J gene lost 0 bases, with 7 bases spanning the gap. The chain's CDR3 is CASSLYEGSYEQYF. The CDR3, as DNA: TGTGCCAGCAGTTTATACGAGGGCTCCTACGAGCAGTACTTC.

This clonotype showed up many times. This chain links TRBV19 with TRBJ2-3, with D possibly matching TRBD1 (5 bases). Germline loops: CDR1 LNHDA, CDR2 SQIVND (reference sequence). V gave up 5 bases and J gave up 2 bases, with 11 bases separating them. The CDR3 spans 14 residues. CDR3 DNA: TGTGCCAGTAGTCAAATCAGGGCCACAGATACGCAGTATTTT. Translated: CASSQIRATDTQYF.

This chain uses TRBV20-1 with TRBJ2-7; D remains ambiguous. The CDR3 contains 14 residues. Looked up from germline, CDR1 is DFQATT and CDR2 is SNEGSKA (reference sequence). The V end was cut by 3 bases, the J end by 2 bases, with 14 bases between. The CDR3 here is CSASNPVEAYEQYF. The CDR3 region has the DNA TGCAGTGCTAGTAACCCGGTCGAAGCCTACGAGCAGTACTTC.

About this clonotype itself: This likely traces to a read error, being one base from a far larger clone. The V call is TRBV4-3, the J call TRBJ2-1; 12 positions match TRBD2. CDR1 is LGHNA, CDR2 YSLEER, per germline. V lost 6 bases and J lost 10; bases outside the gene matches: 10. The CDR3 loop spans 15 amino acids. This CDR3 is CASSLGTSGSYEQFF. CDR3 coding DNA: TGCGCCAGCAGTCTTGGGACTAGCGGGTCCTACGAGCAGTTCTTC.

This clonotype was detected ten times or more. The gene calls are TRBV7-8 and TRBJ2-2; D call uncertain. V lost 5 bases and J lost 2, with 12 bases in between. Germline CDR1 SGHVS, CDR2 FQNEAQ. This CDR3 has 15 residues. This chain's CDR3 is CASSHWTDNTGELFF. The CDR3 coding sequence is TGTGCCAGCAGCCATTGGACCGACAACACCGGGGAGCTGTTTTTT.

This clonotype was recorded many times. J is TRBJ2-7 and V is TRBV27; 14 bases align to TRBD2. The CDR3 has 14 amino acids. J lost 5 bases, V lost 3 bases, and 0 bases had no gene match. Germline V CDR1 and CDR2: MNHEY, SMNVEV (reference sequence). The DNA of the CDR3 is TGTGCCAGCAGTTTGGGACTAGCGGGAGACGAGCAGTACTTC. It encodes CASSLGLAGDEQYF.

Ten or more counts support this clonotype. This chain joins TRBV20-1 and TRBJ2-5, with a tentative D call TRBD1 (6 bases). The V end was cut by 3 bases, the J end by 5 bases, with 22 bases between. CDR3 length equals 16 residues. CDR1 is DFQATT, CDR2 SNEGSKA, per germline (reference sequence). CDR3 DNA: TGCAGTGCTAGTGCCACTAACATCAGGGGAACGGAGACCCAGTACTTC. Protein: CSASATNIRGTETQYF.

This clonotype was observed at least ten times. This chain links TRBV7-2 with TRBJ2-3, with TRBD1 identical over 7 bases. Germline V CDR1 and CDR2: SGHTA, FQGNSA. The CDR3 totals 15 residues. V trimming: 5 bases; J trimming: 3 bases; junction bases outside the gene matches: 8. The CDR3 region is CASSITGVGTDTQYF. CDR3 DNA: TGTGCCAGCAGCATTACAGGGGTTGGGACAGATACGCAGTATTTT.

As regards this clonotype: It differs at one base from a far larger clone, so likely a read error. This rearrangement joins TRBV7-9 to TRBJ2-1; 7 bases match TRBD1. The CDR3 extends over 14 amino acids. Losses at the gene ends were 5 bases for V and 13 bases for J; bases not matched to a gene: 14. The germline V gene encodes CDR1 SEHNR and CDR2 FQNEAQ (reference sequence). CDR3 DNA: TGTGCCAGCAGCCCCCCGACAGGGCGAGAGACCCAGTTCTTC. It yields the protein CASSPPTGRETQFF.

This clonotype occurred many times. The CDR3 DNA sequence: TGTGCCATCAGTGATCCGGGTTCCACTGAAGCTTTCTTT. Translation: CAISDPGSTEAFF. The chain combines TRBV10-3 with TRBJ1-1; D unclear. The V gene lost 3 bases and the J gene lost 4 bases, with 9 bases spanning the gap. The germline V gene encodes CDR1 ENHRY and CDR2 SYGVKD. The CDR3 runs to 13 residues.

The genes are TRBV6-2 or TRBV6-3 and TRBJ1-4; D is uncertain. Trimming cost V 3 bases and J 3 bases, with 8 bases left between them. The length of the CDR3 is 14 residues. Germline CDR1 is MNHEY and CDR2 is SVGEGT. Here the CDR3 DNA reads TGTGCCAGCAGTTATGCGGTAGCTAATGAAAAACTGTTTTTT. It encodes CASSYAVANEKLFF.

This clonotype showed up many times. The chain uses TRBV2 and TRBJ2-3, with 12 positions matching TRBD2. CDR1 is SNHLY, CDR2 FYNNEI, per germline. This CDR3 is 16 amino acids long. V lost 6 bases to trimming and J lost 6 bases; unmatched junction nucleotides: 10. CDR3 bases: TGTGCCAGCAGGAGACTAGCGGGAGCATCCGTGGATACGCAGTATTTT. Translating gives CASRRLAGASVDTQYF.

This clonotype was observed many times. V usage is TRBV5-1 and J usage is TRBJ1-2, with 9 bases fitting TRBD1. Germline V gives CDR1 SGHRS, CDR2 YFSETQ. The CDR3 spans 13 residues. With 0 bases clipped from V and 12 bases from J, the junction kept 6 bases outside the gene matches. Here the CDR3 reads CASSLDRGPGDTF. CDR3 bases: TGCGCCAGCAGCTTGGACAGGGGGCCTGGGGACACCTTC.

This clonotype showed up many times. The rearrangement links TRBV11-2 to TRBJ2-4, with TRBD2 matching 8 bases. Trimming removed 3 bases from V and 13 bases from J; junction bases left unmatched: 20. The germline CDR1 and CDR2 sequences are SGHAT and FQNNGV. The CDR3 contains 17 residues. In nucleotides, the CDR3 is TGTGCCAGCAGCTTCGCCTCCCGGGGGAGCGGGAGTGGCCGACAGTACTTC. Translated: CASSFASRGSGSGRQYF.

The sample holds a few counts of this clonotype. J is TRBJ2-1 and V is TRBV29-1, with no clear D. CDR3 length equals 13 residues. Trimming removed 5 bases at V and 2 bases at J, with 10 bases between. The germline V gene encodes CDR1 SQVTM and CDR2 ANQGSEA. DNA of the CDR3: TGCAGCGTTAGGGCGGAAGCCTACAATGAGCAGTTCTTC. This codes for CSVRAEAYNEQFF.